Here is one T cell receptor beta chain with its context. Its specific antigen is unknown. Nothing much larger sits one base from this clone, and base qualities are not available. The CDR3 runs 13 amino acids, cysteine and phenylalanine included. Of all the DNA, just the CDR3 is kept, 39 bases in frame from base 1. Based on the germline V gene, the CDR1 and CDR2 sequences are SGHNT and YENEEA. Trimming at the junction amounts to 5 bases on V and 6 bases on J, and the germline ends lie 13 bases apart. The receptor library was made with the immunoSEQ multiplex PCR assay. As for the original processing: To diagnose cytomegalovirus status from the catalog of TCR beta chain sequences, a statistical classification framework was built. What TCRdb holds here is the immuneACCESS table cut down to in-frame rearrangements. Part of the clones is not present; checked against another copy, under half of the missing clones reflect an unresolved V gene, and the others are unexplained. Clone size and V and J calls were adopted from that table, with D and trimming inferred from the DNA. For this sample the table gives over 100,000 clones, of which 88% were detected only once. The leading ten clones occupy around 6% of the sample.

The donors were included in the validation cohort of over a hundred subjects, a group kept apart from the roughly 700-subject first cohort. These data originate in a study of cytomegalovirus exposure and HLA in healthy donors (dated by TCRdb to the late 2010s). Background on the whole study: The 670 or so repertoires of the first cohort and the 95 to 150 validation repertoires were produced on the same platform, according to a later analysis. The study was designed to test whether signatures of past pathogen exposure could be identified by cataloging public T cell receptors. The study combined high-throughput TCR immunosequencing, statistical association of individual TCRs with disease status, and machine learning to predict cytomegalovirus infection status. In addition to the first cohort of 650 to 800 subjects, a separate validation cohort of 130 or so different subjects was used.

Here is what the overall study found, with its caveats: According to the authors, the approach could potentially be generalized to other disease states and immunological phenotypes. Across donors, most TCR sequences were observed very rarely, whereas some public TCRs were present in many individuals. A later analysis found that TCRs clustered in the first cohort also tended to co-occur in the roughly 120 validation repertoires, with just under 95% of cluster scores above 0. Cytomegalovirus status was reported to be diagnosed by the classifier with high specificity and sensitivity in both the original and validation cohorts. In vitro tests confirmed that a few of the cytomegalovirus-associated TCR beta chains recognize cytomegalovirus antigens. The study listed 164 TCR beta chains as associated with cytomegalovirus. The validation cohort had no HLA typing available for a later analysis, so co-occurrence within that cohort was assessed over all 130 or so repertoires.

In this chain, TRBV11-3 is recombined with TRBJ1-1; no D gene can be assigned with confidence. Sequencing used PBMCs. The sequence was collected from a woman in her late teens or twenties in good health and CMV-seropositive. The DNA sequence reads TGTGCCAGCAGCCCTAACCAAATCGCTGAAGCTTTCTTT. Its protein reads: CASSPNQIAEAFF.